The rows below give T cell receptor beta chains drawn from one sample of a study of neurological immune-mediated disorders. MiXCR, run by TCRdb on the 5' RACE reads, gives a single entry per CDR3 protein. The sample contains fewer than 80,000 distinct CDR3 sequences, approximately 4.6% of which appear only once. Sequenced material: PBMCs. These receptors came from a woman between 45 and 60 years old with multiple sclerosis. The CDR3 runs from the conserved cysteine through the conserved F or W. The order of the fields is J gene, V gene, CDR3 protein.

j_gene: TRBJ1-1
v_gene: TRBV9
CDR3aa: CASSVVPGAGTEAFF

j_gene: TRBJ1-1
v_gene: TRBV12-3/TRBV12-4
CDR3aa: CASSLDRLNTEAFF

j_gene: TRBJ2-5
v_gene: TRBV9
CDR3aa: CASSPFWGQETQYF

j_gene: TRBJ1-2
v_gene: TRBV5-5
CDR3aa: CASSSSLKYGYTF

j_gene: TRBJ2-3
v_gene: TRBV5-1
CDR3aa: CASSLDGIEDTQYF

j_gene: TRBJ2-7
v_gene: TRBV5-1
CDR3aa: CASSPKDRDHGEQYF

j_gene: TRBJ1-1
v_gene: TRBV7-9
CDR3aa: CASSDSGMNTEAFF

j_gene: TRBJ2-1
v_gene: TRBV9
CDR3aa: CASSTWARGTDEQFF

j_gene: TRBJ1-4
v_gene: TRBV7-8
CDR3aa: CASSQYLGGLEKLFF

j_gene: TRBJ2-6
v_gene: TRBV7-2
CDR3aa: CASSSAPRSGANVLTF

j_gene: TRBJ2-7
v_gene: TRBV5-1
CDR3aa: CASSRDSGPTYEQYF

j_gene: TRBJ2-2
v_gene: TRBV5-1
CDR3aa: CASSRRGNTGELFF

j_gene: TRBJ1-3
v_gene: TRBV20-1
CDR3aa: CSAPTGGSGNTIYF

j_gene: TRBJ2-4
v_gene: TRBV7-2
CDR3aa: CASSSPHDRDDLAKKIQYF

j_gene: TRBJ1-1
v_gene: TRBV5-1
CDR3aa: CASTPGAYTEAFF

j_gene: TRBJ2-7
v_gene: TRBV27
CDR3aa: CASGQGASYEQYF

j_gene: TRBJ2-7
v_gene: TRBV4-1
CDR3aa: CASSQDSTIYYEQYF

j_gene: TRBJ1-1
v_gene: TRBV10-3
CDR3aa: CAIRRDGTEAFF

j_gene: TRBJ2-6
v_gene: TRBV7-3
CDR3aa: CASSFDSNVLTF

j_gene: TRBJ1-5
v_gene: TRBV10-3
CDR3aa: CAISESRDRQPQNF

j_gene: TRBJ1-4
v_gene: TRBV15
CDR3aa: CATSRDRGEKLFF

j_gene: TRBJ2-2
v_gene: TRBV14
CDR3aa: CASSQEQGVPFGGELFF

j_gene: TRBJ2-5
v_gene: TRBV10-3
CDR3aa: CAISESGGETQYF

j_gene: TRBJ2-7
v_gene: TRBV6-2/TRBV6-3
CDR3aa: CASRLAYEQYF

j_gene: TRBJ2-3
v_gene: TRBV5-1
CDR3aa: CASSLAAETDTQYF

j_gene: TRBJ2-1
v_gene: TRBV7-9
CDR3aa: CASSTGTSIDNEQFF

j_gene: TRBJ1-2
v_gene: TRBV6-1
CDR3aa: CATDRDGDYGYTF

j_gene: TRBJ2-5
v_gene: TRBV7-3
CDR3aa: CASSSGGSYQETQYF

j_gene: TRBJ1-5
v_gene: TRBV12-3/TRBV12-4
CDR3aa: CASSLGNRGREPQHF

j_gene: TRBJ2-5
v_gene: TRBV5-1
CDR3aa: CASSLDGVLETQYF

j_gene: TRBJ2-7
v_gene: TRBV29-1
CDR3aa: CSVLGTERSYEQYF

j_gene: TRBJ2-3
v_gene: TRBV20-1
CDR3aa: CSARLVAQYYTDTQYF

j_gene: TRBJ2-3
v_gene: TRBV11-2
CDR3aa: CASSFGGAIDTQYF

j_gene: TRBJ2-5
v_gene: TRBV5-1
CDR3aa: CASKETGKGETQYF

j_gene: TRBJ2-5
v_gene: TRBV6-6
CDR3aa: CASKRTEETQYF

j_gene: TRBJ2-1
v_gene: TRBV9
CDR3aa: CASSVLAGGLNEQFF

j_gene: TRBJ1-2
v_gene: TRBV25-1
CDR3aa: CASGTGYGYTF

j_gene: TRBJ1-5
v_gene: TRBV2
CDR3aa: CASSKGEVSNQPQHF

j_gene: TRBJ2-1
v_gene: TRBV20-1
CDR3aa: CSARVRGVYNEQFF

j_gene: TRBJ2-3
v_gene: TRBV7-2
CDR3aa: CASSLPRGRPSGSDTQYF

j_gene: TRBJ1-5
v_gene: TRBV12-3/TRBV12-4
CDR3aa: CASSFYRGDQPQHF

j_gene: TRBJ1-2
v_gene: TRBV28
CDR3aa: CASRYRVRYGYTF

j_gene: TRBJ2-7
v_gene: TRBV5-5
CDR3aa: CASSRRGGDGSYEQYF

j_gene: TRBJ1-2
v_gene: TRBV7-2
CDR3aa: CASSATPGSGYTF

j_gene: TRBJ1-4
v_gene: TRBV3-1
CDR3aa: CASSYSPGQGEKLFF

j_gene: TRBJ2-1
v_gene: TRBV6-5
CDR3aa: CASSYSKGIGNEQFF

j_gene: TRBJ2-7
v_gene: TRBV20-1
CDR3aa: CSAREGGLAGYEQYF

j_gene: TRBJ1-1
v_gene: TRBV3-1
CDR3aa: CASSQQDTEAFF

j_gene: TRBJ2-3
v_gene: TRBV13
CDR3aa: CASRKLPDEDTQYF

j_gene: TRBJ2-3
v_gene: TRBV5-1
CDR3aa: CASSPGGGYVAQYF

j_gene: TRBJ2-5
v_gene: TRBV7-9
CDR3aa: CASSPALLGVGTQYF

j_gene: TRBJ1-5
v_gene: TRBV27
CDR3aa: CASSLTGSSNQPQHF

j_gene: TRBJ2-1
v_gene: TRBV11-2
CDR3aa: CASSFPPGSYNEQFF

j_gene: TRBJ2-5
v_gene: TRBV10-3
CDR3aa: CAISGTSGPETQYF

j_gene: TRBJ1-1
v_gene: TRBV24-1
CDR3aa: CATSDPRQGVGEAFF

j_gene: TRBJ1-2
v_gene: TRBV6-1
CDR3aa: CASWGTGYGYTF

j_gene: TRBJ2-2
v_gene: TRBV5-1
CDR3aa: CASSLKGQGTGELFF

j_gene: TRBJ2-7
v_gene: TRBV6-5
CDR3aa: CASSYIATASYEQYF

j_gene: TRBJ2-3
v_gene: TRBV5-8
CDR3aa: CASSSGYLSTDTQYF

j_gene: TRBJ2-3
v_gene: TRBV7-2
CDR3aa: CASSLVAWGRTDTQYF